This T cell receptor beta chain derives from a study of T cells in Graves' hyperthyroidism and ophthalmopathy. TCR beta CDR3 regions were amplified from RNA. HTBI primers were used for first-round RT-PCR of the TCR CDR3. One entry per CDR3 protein results from TCRdb running MiXCR on the multiplex PCR reads. The data show under 400,000 distinct CDR3 sequences, with approximately 14% seen just once and approximately 10% held by the top ten. CDR1 and CDR2 (germline): ENHRY, SYGVKD. The V end was cut by 8 bases, the J end by 2 bases, with 13 bases between. The CDR3 is 14 residues long. Diagnosis relied on clinical symptoms, serum thyroxine and TRAb, thyroid ultrasound and orbital computed tomography. It was 10 ml of fresh peripheral blood that supplied the PBMCs. This clonotype occurred a few times.

The chain joins TRBV10-3 to TRBJ1-3, with D tentatively TRBD1 (6 bases). The receptor comes from a woman aged 55-70 years with Graves' hyperthyroidism. Sequenced input: blood. CDR3 coding DNA: TGTGCCATCGGGAGGCAGGGGACTGGAAACACCATATATTTT. Amino acids: CAIGRQGTGNTIYF.